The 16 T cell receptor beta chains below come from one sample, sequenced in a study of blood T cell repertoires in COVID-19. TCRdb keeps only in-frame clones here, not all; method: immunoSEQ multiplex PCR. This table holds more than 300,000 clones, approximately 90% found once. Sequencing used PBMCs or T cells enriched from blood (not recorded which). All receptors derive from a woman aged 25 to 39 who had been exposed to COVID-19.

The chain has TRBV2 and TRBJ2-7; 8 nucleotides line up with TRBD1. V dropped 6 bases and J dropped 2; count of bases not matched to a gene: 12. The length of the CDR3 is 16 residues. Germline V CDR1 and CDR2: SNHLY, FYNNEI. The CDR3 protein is CASRAGQGKGTYEQYF. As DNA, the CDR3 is TGTGCCAGCAGAGCTGGACAGGGAAAAGGAACCTACGAGCAGTACTTC.

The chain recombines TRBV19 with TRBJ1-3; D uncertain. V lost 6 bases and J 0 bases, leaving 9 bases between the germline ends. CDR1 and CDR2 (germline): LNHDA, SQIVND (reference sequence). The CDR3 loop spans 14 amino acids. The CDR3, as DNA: TGTGCCAGTAGAACGCGTCACTCTGGAAACACCATATATTTT. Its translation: CASRTRHSGNTIYF. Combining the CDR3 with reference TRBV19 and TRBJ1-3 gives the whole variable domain DGGITQSPKYLFRKEGQNVTLSCEQNLNHDAMYWYRQDPGQGLRLIYYSQIVNDFQKGDIAEGYSVSREKKESFPLTVTSAQKNPTAFYLCASRTRHSGNTIYFGEGSWLTVV.

CDR3 DNA: TGTGCCAGCAGCGTGACTAGCGGGGGGCCCACAGATACGCAGTATTTT. Its translation is CASSVTSGGPTDTQYF. The chain is built from TRBV5-4 and TRBJ2-3; 13 bases fit TRBD2. CDR1 is SGHNT and CDR2 is YYREEE in the germline V gene (reference sequence). V was clipped by 4 bases and J by 2 bases; unmatched bases: 4. This CDR3 contains 16 residues.

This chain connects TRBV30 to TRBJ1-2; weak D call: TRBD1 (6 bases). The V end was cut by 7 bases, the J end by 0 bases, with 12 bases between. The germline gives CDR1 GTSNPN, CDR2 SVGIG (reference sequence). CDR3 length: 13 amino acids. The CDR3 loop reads CASRTESNYGYTF. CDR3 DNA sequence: TGTGCCTCCCGGACAGAGTCTAACTATGGCTACACCTTC.

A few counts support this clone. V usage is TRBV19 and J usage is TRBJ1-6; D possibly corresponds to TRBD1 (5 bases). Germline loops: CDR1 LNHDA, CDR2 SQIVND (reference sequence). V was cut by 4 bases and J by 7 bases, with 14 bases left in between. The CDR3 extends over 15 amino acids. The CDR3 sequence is CASSTGGYRNSPLHF. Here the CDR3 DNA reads TGTGCCAGTAGTACGGGGGGATATAGGAATTCACCCCTCCACTTT.

This chain's CDR3 is CFFSDRAENTEAFF. CDR3 coding DNA: TGTTTTTTTTCGGACAGGGCTGAGAACACTGAAGCTTTCTTT. The chain carries TRBV5-4 and TRBJ1-1, with 8 bases fitting TRBD1. The CDR3 sequence is 14 residues long. Germline assignment: CDR1 SGHNT and CDR2 YYREEE (reference sequence). Using reference TRBV5-4 and TRBJ1-1 for the parts outside the CDR3, the full variable domain is ETGVTQSPTHLIKTRGQQVTLRCSSQSGHNTVSWYQQALGQGPQFIFQYYREEENGRGNFPPRFSGLQFPNYSSELNVNALELDDSALYLCFFSDRAENTEAFFGQGTRLTVV.

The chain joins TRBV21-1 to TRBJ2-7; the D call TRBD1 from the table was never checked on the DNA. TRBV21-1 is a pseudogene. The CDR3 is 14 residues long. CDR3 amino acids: CASSIQGAFHEQYF. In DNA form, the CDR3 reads TGTGCCAGCAGCATACAGGGGGCTTTTCACGAGCAGTACTTC.

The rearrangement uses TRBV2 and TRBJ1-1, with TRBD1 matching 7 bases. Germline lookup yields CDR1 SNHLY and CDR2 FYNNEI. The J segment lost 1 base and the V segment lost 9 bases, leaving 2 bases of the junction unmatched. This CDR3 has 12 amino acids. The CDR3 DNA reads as TGTGCCAGGCAGGGGGAGAACACTGAAGCTTTCTTT. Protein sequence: CARQGENTEAFF.

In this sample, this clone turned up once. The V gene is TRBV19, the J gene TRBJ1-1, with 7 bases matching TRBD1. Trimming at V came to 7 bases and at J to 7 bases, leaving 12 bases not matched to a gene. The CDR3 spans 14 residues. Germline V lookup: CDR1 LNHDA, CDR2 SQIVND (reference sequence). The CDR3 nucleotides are TGTGCCAGTACCCATACAGGGGCCTCAATTGAAGCTTTCTTT. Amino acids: CASTHTGASIEAFF. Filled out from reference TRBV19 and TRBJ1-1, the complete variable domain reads DGGITQSPKYLFRKEGQNVTLSCEQNLNHDAMYWYRQDPGQGLRLIYYSQIVNDFQKGDIAEGYSVSREKKESFPLTVTSAQKNPTAFYLCASTHTGASIEAFFGQGTRLTVV.

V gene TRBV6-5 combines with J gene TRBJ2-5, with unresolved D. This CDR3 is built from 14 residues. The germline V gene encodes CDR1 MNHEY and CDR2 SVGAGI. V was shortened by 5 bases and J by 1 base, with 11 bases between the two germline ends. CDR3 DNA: TGTGCCAGCAGTACGAGTCACGCCCAAGAGACCCAGTACTTC. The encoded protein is CASSTSHAQETQYF.

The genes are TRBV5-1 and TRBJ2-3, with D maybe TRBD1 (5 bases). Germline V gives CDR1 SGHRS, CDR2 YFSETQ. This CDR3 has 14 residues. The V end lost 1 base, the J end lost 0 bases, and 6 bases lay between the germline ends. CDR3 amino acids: CASSLSGSTDTQYF. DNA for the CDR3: TGCGCCAGCAGCTTGTCAGGGAGCACAGATACGCAGTATTTT.

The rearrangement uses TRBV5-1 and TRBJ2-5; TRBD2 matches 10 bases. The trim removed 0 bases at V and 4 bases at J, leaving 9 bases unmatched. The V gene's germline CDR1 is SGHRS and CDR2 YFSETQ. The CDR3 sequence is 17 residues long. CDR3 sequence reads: CASSLVGLAGALETQYF. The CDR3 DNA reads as TGCGCCAGCAGCTTGGTGGGGCTAGCGGGGGCTCTAGAGACCCAGTACTTC.

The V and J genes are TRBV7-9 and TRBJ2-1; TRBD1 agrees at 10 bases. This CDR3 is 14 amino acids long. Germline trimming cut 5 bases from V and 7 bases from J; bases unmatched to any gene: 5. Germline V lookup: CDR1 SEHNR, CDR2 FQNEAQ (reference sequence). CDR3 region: CASSLRDRGNEQFF. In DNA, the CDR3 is TGTGCCAGCAGCCTGAGGGACAGGGGAAATGAGCAGTTCTTC.

The CDR3 loop is CAYGDSYEQYF. The CDR3 DNA reads TGTGCCTACGGGGACTCCTACGAGCAGTACTTC. J is TRBJ2-7 and V is TRBV2, with D possibly being TRBD2 (5 bases). CDR1 SNHLY and CDR2 FYNNEI come from the germline V gene. V lost 11 bases and J 0 bases, leaving 8 bases between the germline ends. This CDR3 has 11 residues.

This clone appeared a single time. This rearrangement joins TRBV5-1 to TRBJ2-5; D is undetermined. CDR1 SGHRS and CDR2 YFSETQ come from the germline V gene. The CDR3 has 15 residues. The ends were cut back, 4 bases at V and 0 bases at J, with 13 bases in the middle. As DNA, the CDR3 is TGCGCCAGCAGCCCGGAAGCGACGTACCAAGAGACCCAGTACTTC. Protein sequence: CASSPEATYQETQYF.

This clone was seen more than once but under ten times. CDR3 coding DNA: TGCAGTGCTAGTTTGGCGCCGGGGACTGAAGCTTTCTTT. It yields the protein CSASLAPGTEAFF. This sequence joins TRBV20-1 and TRBJ1-1; D uncertain. Germline CDR1 is DFQATT and CDR2 is SNEGSKA (reference sequence). There are 13 residues in the CDR3. V lost 3 bases and J 5 bases, leaving 13 bases between the germline ends.